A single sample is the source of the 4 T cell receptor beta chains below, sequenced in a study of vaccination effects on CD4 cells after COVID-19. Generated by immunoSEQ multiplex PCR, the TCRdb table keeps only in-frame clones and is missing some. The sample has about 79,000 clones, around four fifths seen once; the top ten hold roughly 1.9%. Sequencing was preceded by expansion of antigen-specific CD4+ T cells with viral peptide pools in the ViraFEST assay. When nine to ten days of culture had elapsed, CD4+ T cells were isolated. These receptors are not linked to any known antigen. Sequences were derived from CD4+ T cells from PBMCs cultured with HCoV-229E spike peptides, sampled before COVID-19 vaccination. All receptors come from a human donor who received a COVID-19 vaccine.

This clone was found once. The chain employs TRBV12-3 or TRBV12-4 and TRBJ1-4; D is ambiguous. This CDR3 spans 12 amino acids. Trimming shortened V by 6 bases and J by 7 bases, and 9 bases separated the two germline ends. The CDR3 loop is CASSNLREKLFF. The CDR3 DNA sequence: TGTGCCAGCAGCAACCTCCGTGAAAAACTGTTTTTT.

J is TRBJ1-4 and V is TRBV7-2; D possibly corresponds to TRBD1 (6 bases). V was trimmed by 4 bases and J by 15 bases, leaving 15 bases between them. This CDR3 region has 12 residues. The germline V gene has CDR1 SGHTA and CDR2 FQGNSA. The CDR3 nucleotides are TGTGCCAGCAGCTCTCAAGGACAGCCTGTGTTTTTT. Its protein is CASSSQGQPVFF.

This CDR3 is CASRGTVVTGELFF. CDR3 coding DNA: TGTGCCAGCAGGGGGACAGTGGTTACCGGGGAGCTGTTTTTT. The V and J genes are TRBV27 and TRBJ2-2, with 7 bases that match TRBD1. J gave up 5 bases and V 6 bases, and 6 bases lay outside the gene matches. Germline values: CDR1 MNHEY, CDR2 SMNVEV (reference sequence). The CDR3 totals 14 residues.

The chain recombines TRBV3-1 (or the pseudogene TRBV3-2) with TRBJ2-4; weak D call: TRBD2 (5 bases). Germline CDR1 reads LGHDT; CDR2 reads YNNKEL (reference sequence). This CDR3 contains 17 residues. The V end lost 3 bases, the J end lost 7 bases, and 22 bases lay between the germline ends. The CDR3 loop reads CASSQTLGTASGNIQYF. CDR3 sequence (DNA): TGTGCCAGCAGCCAGACCCTGGGAACGGCCTCGGGGAACATTCAGTACTTC.